This T cell receptor (beta chain) was sequenced in a study of beta chain features in type 1 diabetes. Across the study: Similarity in age, gender and cell yields was seen between patients and healthy donors. Regarding the study as a whole: For Type 1 diabetes patients, all four CD4+ subsets carried TCRB CDR3s that were moderately but significantly shorter. For type 1 diabetes patients, VDJ junctions showed fewer insertions and more deletions.

Expressed TCRB transcripts were sequenced because the entire RNA isolate underwent reverse transcription. The method was immunoSEQ multiplex PCR; TCRdb's version includes in-frame clones alone and lacks a portion of them. Of a few hundred thousand clones listed, roughly 24% are singletons. This clone was seen more than once but under ten times. Its antigen is still unknown. Germline values: CDR1 SNHLY, CDR2 FYNNEI. The CDR3 runs to 14 residues. V lost 4 bases, J lost 4 bases, and 13 bases lay in between. Sequencing input: naive CD4+ T cells from blood. The sequence came from a woman aged 25 to 39 with type 1 diabetes. The chain links TRBV2 to TRBJ1-2; D is possibly TRBD1 (5 bases). The CDR3 nucleotides read TGTGCCAGCAGTGGTACAGGCGGATCCTATGGCTACACCTTC. Amino acids: CASSGTGGSYGYTF.